Below, 25 T cell receptor beta chains from the same sample are listed, as sequenced in a study of blood T cell repertoires in COVID-19. Produced via immunoSEQ multiplex PCR; TCRdb's table is partial and in-frame only. The sample lists 200,000 or so clones; roughly nine tenths were seen once. The sample was peripheral blood. Receptor source: an older woman with acute or convalescent COVID-19.

The chain carries TRBV10-3 and TRBJ1-4; D not certain. Germline values: CDR1 ENHRY, CDR2 SYGVKD. The CDR3 covers 14 residues. V was shortened by 11 bases and J by 0 bases, with 13 bases between the two germline ends. Written as DNA, the CDR3 is TGTGCCGCACGAGCGGGATCAACTAATGAAAAACTGTTTTTT. It translates to CAARAGSTNEKLFF.

The chain uses TRBV2 and TRBJ2-3; D not certain. The CDR3 consists of 13 residues. The V gene's germline CDR1 is SNHLY and CDR2 FYNNEI. V was cut by 3 bases and J by 3 bases, with 7 bases left in between. CDR3 protein: CASSEARTDTQYF. CDR3 in DNA: TGTGCCAGCAGTGAGGCTAGAACAGATACGCAGTATTTT.

This clone has a handful of counts. The chain combines TRBV7-2 with TRBJ2-1; D is ambiguous. This CDR3 has 15 amino acids. Germline CDR1 reads SGHTA; CDR2 reads FQGNSA. The germline V and J ends were trimmed by 2 bases and 0 bases, with 8 bases remaining between them. The CDR3 coding sequence is TGTGCCAGCAGCTTATTTCGGTTCTCCTACAATGAGCAGTTCTTC. It yields the protein CASSLFRFSYNEQFF.

The chain couples TRBV9 to TRBJ2-7; TRBD2 might be the D (7 bases). Germline loops: CDR1 SGDLS, CDR2 YYNGEE. Trimming stripped 1 base from V and 3 bases from J, with 14 bases between. The CDR3 covers 15 residues. In DNA form, the CDR3 reads TGTGCCAGCAGCGTATCGTGGGGGGGCGACTACGAGCAGTACTTC. Translating it yields CASSVSWGGDYEQYF.

The chain recombines TRBV3-1 (or the pseudogene TRBV3-2) with TRBJ2-1, with 16 bases that match TRBD2. The CDR3 has 20 amino acids. Trimming removed 0 bases from V and 0 bases from J; junction bases left unmatched: 5. Germline lookup yields CDR1 LGHDT and CDR2 YNNKEL (reference sequence). This CDR3 is CASSQDPGLAGGSSYNEQFF. The CDR3 nucleotides read TGTGCCAGCAGCCAAGATCCGGGACTAGCGGGAGGGAGCTCCTACAATGAGCAGTTCTTC.

The V call is TRBV28, the J call TRBJ2-7; 9 positions match TRBD2. The CDR3 is 15 residues long. The germline CDR1 and CDR2 sequences are MDHEN and SYDVKM. The V gene end was trimmed by 3 bases and the J gene end by 9 bases; junction bases not matched to a gene: 12. CDR3 DNA: TGTGCCAGCAGTTTCGGCCTAGCGGGAATTATAGGGCAGTACTTC. Amino acid sequence: CASSFGLAGIIGQYF.

The chain couples TRBV5-1 to TRBJ2-5, with 10 nucleotides matching TRBD1. Germline V gene lookup returns CDR1 SGHRS and CDR2 YFSETQ. CDR3 length: 15 residues. Trimming removed 4 bases from V and 3 bases from J; junction bases left unmatched: 6. The CDR3 nucleotides read TGCGCCAGCAGCCGACAGGGGGCCCAGGAAGAGACCCAGTACTTC. Translated: CASSRQGAQEETQYF.

The genes are TRBV10-1 and TRBJ1-5; D is ambiguous. The CDR3 has 13 residues. Germline loops: CDR1 WNHNN, CDR2 SYGVQD (reference sequence). V was shortened by 3 bases and J by 7 bases, with 10 bases between the two germline ends. The CDR3 sequence: CASSDGRGQPQHF. The CDR3 nucleotides are TGCGCCAGCAGTGATGGCCGGGGACAGCCCCAGCATTTT.

The chain is built from TRBV7-3 and TRBJ1-6, with 8 bases that match TRBD1. In germline, CDR1 is SGHTA, CDR2 FQGTGA. CDR3 length: 14 residues. Trimming cost V 6 bases and J 16 bases; bases outside gene matches: 14. The CDR3 DNA reads as TGTGCCAGCAGTTTAGGGAATCAGGGGGCCGAACTCCACTTT. It yields the protein CASSLGNQGAELHF.

This chain connects TRBV28 to TRBJ1-4; 8 bases are shared with TRBD1. CDR1 MDHEN and CDR2 SYDVKM come from the germline V gene. Trimming took 5 bases from V and 6 from J; bases not matched to a gene: 5. This CDR3 is 14 amino acids long. This chain's CDR3 is CASSDRGRDEKLFF. DNA of the CDR3: TGTGCCAGCAGTGACAGGGGCCGGGATGAAAAACTGTTTTTT.

The gene calls are TRBV12-3 or TRBV12-4 and TRBJ1-2, with D unresolved. Trimming took off 6 bases at V and 0 bases at J, with 8 bases between the two ends. The CDR3 runs 13 residues. CDR3 residues: CASSRDSNYGYTF. The CDR3 nucleotides are TGTGCCAGCAGCCGGGATTCTAACTATGGCTACACCTTC.

The chain links TRBV4-1 to TRBJ2-5; the match to TRBD2 covers 8 bases. Germline values: CDR1 MGHRA, CDR2 YSYEKL. Trimming cost V 5 bases and J 4 bases; bases outside gene matches: 9. CDR3 size: 15 residues. Here the CDR3 reads CASSTSGSGGETQYF. The CDR3 nucleotides read TGCGCCAGCAGCACTTCGGGCAGCGGGGGAGAGACCCAGTACTTC.

This chain uses TRBV6-5 with TRBJ2-5; 14 nucleotides agree with TRBD2. Losses at the gene ends were 7 bases for V and 5 bases for J; bases not matched to a gene: 6. The germline V gene encodes CDR1 MNHEY and CDR2 SVGAGI. This CDR3 is built from 15 residues. DNA of the CDR3: TGTGCCAGCAAAAGACTAGCGGGGGGGCGTGAGACCCAGTACTTC. Amino acid sequence: CASKRLAGGRETQYF.

The genes are TRBV7-8 and TRBJ1-1; TRBD1 matches at 11 bases. This CDR3 region has 15 residues. The junction had 6 bases not matched to a gene; V was cut back by 5 bases and J by 4 bases. The germline CDR1 and CDR2 sequences are SGHVS and FQNEAQ. The CDR3 reads CASSRAGTGGTEAFF. The CDR3 DNA reads TGTGCCAGCAGCCGAGCGGGGACAGGGGGCACTGAAGCTTTCTTT.

The chain has TRBV28 and TRBJ1-2; no reliable D call. V was clipped by 3 bases and J by 4 bases, with 3 bases between them. Germline V gene lookup returns CDR1 MDHEN and CDR2 SYDVKM. CDR3 length: 11 amino acids. CDR3: CASSLAYGYTF. The DNA of the CDR3 is TGTGCCAGCAGTTTGGCCTATGGCTACACCTTC.

V gene TRBV12-5 combines with J gene TRBJ1-5; no clear D. The CDR3 loop spans 16 amino acids. The V gene's germline CDR1 is LGHNT and CDR2 FRNRAP. Trimming removed 0 bases from V and 2 bases from J, with 11 bases in between. In DNA form, the CDR3 reads TGTGCTAGTGGTTTGGTAATCGGGAAGGGCAATCAGCCCCAGCATTTT. Translating gives CASGLVIGKGNQPQHF.

This clone was seen a single time. The V gene is TRBV12-3 or TRBV12-4, the J gene TRBJ2-7; 7 bases agree with TRBD2. V lost 4 bases to trimming and J lost 6 bases; unmatched junction nucleotides: 6. CDR3 length: 13 residues. CDR3 amino acids: CASSWGGGVEQYF. CDR3 nucleotides: TGTGCCAGCAGTTGGGGGGGAGGGGTCGAGCAGTACTTC.

The V gene is TRBV6-2 or TRBV6-3, the J gene TRBJ1-5; 10 nucleotides match TRBD1. The V segment lost 2 bases and the J segment 0 bases; nucleotides outside the gene matches: 7. This CDR3 has 18 amino acids. Germline CDR1 is MNHEY and CDR2 is SVGEGT. The CDR3 loop reads CASSYMTGGLSSNQPQHF. The CDR3 bases are TGTGCCAGCAGTTACATGACAGGGGGCCTTTCTAGCAATCAGCCCCAGCATTTT.

The chain combines TRBV6-4 with TRBJ2-7; 9 positions agree with TRBD1. This CDR3 contains 15 residues. The V gene's germline CDR1 is MRHNA and CDR2 SNTAGT. V lost 6 bases and J lost 5; bases outside the gene matches: 11. CDR3 sequence (DNA): TGTGCCAGCAGAGCTCCGGGACAGGGCGTAAACGAGCAGTACTTC. This codes for CASRAPGQGVNEQYF.

The CDR3 is CASSLEGAMNTEAFF. Here the CDR3 DNA reads TGTGCCAGCAGCTTAGAAGGGGCGATGAACACTGAAGCTTTCTTT. V and J are TRBV5-4 and TRBJ1-1, with D tentatively TRBD1 (5 bases). There are 15 residues in the CDR3. V shed 2 bases and J shed 0 bases, with 11 bases lying between them. Germline loops: CDR1 SGHNT, CDR2 YYREEE (reference sequence).

This chain uses TRBV7-2 with TRBJ2-2; TRBD1 aligns across 7 bases. This CDR3 has 15 amino acids. Looked up from germline, CDR1 is SGHTA and CDR2 is FQGNSA. Trimming at V came to 4 bases and at J to 7 bases, leaving 9 bases not matched to a gene. The CDR3 nucleotides read TGTGCCAGCAGCTCATACAGGGGCGCAATCGGGGAGCTGTTTTTT. It specifies CASSSYRGAIGELFF.

This clone was observed a single time. The J gene is TRBJ1-5, the V gene TRBV2; D is unclear. The CDR3 has 14 residues. V gave up 2 bases and J gave up 1 base, with 6 bases separating them. Per germline, CDR1 SNHLY and CDR2 FYNNEI. CDR3 DNA sequence: TGTGCCAGCAGTGAACGACTGAGCAATCAGCCCCAGCATTTT. Encoded protein: CASSERLSNQPQHF. Full variable domain (outside the CDR3, taken from reference TRBV2 and TRBJ1-5): EPEVTQTPSHQVTQMGQEVILRCVPISNHLYFYWYRQILGQKVEFLVSFYNNEISEKSEIFDDQFSVERPDGSNFTLKIRSTKLEDSAMYFCASSERLSNQPQHFGDGTRLSIL.

The chain recombines TRBV28 with TRBJ2-3, with D possibly TRBD2 on 5 matching bases. The CDR3 loop spans 15 amino acids. Trimming cost V 5 bases and J 4 bases, with 16 bases left between them. Germline V gives CDR1 MDHEN, CDR2 SYDVKM. Written as DNA, the CDR3 is TGTGCCAGCAGTCCTTCCATCCGGCGGGCAGATACGCAGTATTTT. This gives the protein CASSPSIRRADTQYF.

This chain links TRBV11-2 with TRBJ2-5, with D possibly being TRBD2 (6 bases). Germline assignment: CDR1 SGHAT and CDR2 FQNNGV. Deletions cut 4 bases from V and 0 bases from J, with 15 bases between. CDR3 length equals 16 residues. The CDR3: CASSSSPGRYQETQYF. CDR3 sequence (DNA): TGTGCCAGCAGCTCTTCTCCAGGGAGGTACCAAGAGACCCAGTACTTC. Full variable domain (outside the CDR3, taken from reference TRBV11-2 and TRBJ2-5): EAGVAQSPRYKIIEKRQSVAFWCNPISGHATLYWYQQILGQGPKLLIQFQNNGVVDDSQLPKDRFSAERLKGVDSTLKIQPAKLEDSAVYLCASSSSPGRYQETQYFGPGTRLLVL.

The count of this clone is one. The rearrangement joins TRBV6-5 to TRBJ2-3, with 7 positions matching TRBD2. The CDR3 spans 13 residues. The J segment lost 4 bases and the V segment lost 6 bases, leaving 4 bases of the junction unmatched. Germline V gene lookup returns CDR1 MNHEY and CDR2 SVGAGI. This CDR3 is CASRVGGADTQYF. The CDR3 bases are TGTGCCAGCAGGGTGGGGGGGGCAGATACGCAGTATTTT.